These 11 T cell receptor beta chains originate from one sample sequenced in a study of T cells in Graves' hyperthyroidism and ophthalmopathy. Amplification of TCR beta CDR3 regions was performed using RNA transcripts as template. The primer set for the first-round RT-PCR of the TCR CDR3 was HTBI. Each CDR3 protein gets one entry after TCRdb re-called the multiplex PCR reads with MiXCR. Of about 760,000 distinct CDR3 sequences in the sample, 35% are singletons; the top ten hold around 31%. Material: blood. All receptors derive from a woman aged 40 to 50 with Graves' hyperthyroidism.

In DNA, the CDR3 is TGTGCCAGCAGGCCGACAGTTTACTACGAGCAGTACTTC. It encodes CASRPTVYYEQYF. V is TRBV6-2 or TRBV6-3 and J is TRBJ2-7; possible D gene TRBD1, 5 bases. The V end lost 6 bases, the J end lost 3 bases, and 12 bases lay between the germline ends. Germline-derived CDR1 and CDR2 are MNHEY and SVGEGT. This CDR3 contains 13 residues.

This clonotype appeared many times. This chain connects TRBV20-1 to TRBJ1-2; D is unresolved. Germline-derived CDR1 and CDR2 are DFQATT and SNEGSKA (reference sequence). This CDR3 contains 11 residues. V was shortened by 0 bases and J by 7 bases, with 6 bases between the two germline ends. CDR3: CSAREGPGYTF. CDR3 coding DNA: TGCAGTGCTAGAGAGGGCCCTGGCTACACCTTC.

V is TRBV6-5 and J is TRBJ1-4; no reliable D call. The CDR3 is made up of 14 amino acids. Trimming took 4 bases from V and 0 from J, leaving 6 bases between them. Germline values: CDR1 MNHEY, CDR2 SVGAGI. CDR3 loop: CASSWTPTNEKLFF. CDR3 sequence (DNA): TGTGCCAGCAGTTGGACGCCAACTAATGAAAAACTGTTTTTT.

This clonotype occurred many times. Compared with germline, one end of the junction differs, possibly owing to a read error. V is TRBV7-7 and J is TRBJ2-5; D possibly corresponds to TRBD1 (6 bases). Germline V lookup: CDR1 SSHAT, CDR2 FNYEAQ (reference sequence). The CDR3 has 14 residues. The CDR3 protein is CASSPTRQEETQYF. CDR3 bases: TGTGCTAGCAGCCCCACGAGACAGGAAGAGACCCAGTACTTC.

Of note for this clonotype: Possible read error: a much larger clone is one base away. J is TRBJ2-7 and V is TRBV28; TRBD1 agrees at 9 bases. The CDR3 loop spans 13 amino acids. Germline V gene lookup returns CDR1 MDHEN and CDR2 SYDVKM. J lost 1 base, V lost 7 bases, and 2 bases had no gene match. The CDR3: CASTGQGSYEQYF. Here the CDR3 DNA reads TGTGCCAGCACCGGACAGGGGTCCTACGAGCAGTACTTC.

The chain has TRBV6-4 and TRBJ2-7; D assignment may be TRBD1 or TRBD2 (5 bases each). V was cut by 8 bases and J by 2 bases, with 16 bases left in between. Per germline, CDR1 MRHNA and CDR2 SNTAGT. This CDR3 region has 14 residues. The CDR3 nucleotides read TGTGCCAGCGGAACCGGGACGGAAGCCTACGAGCAGTACTTC. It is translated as CASGTGTEAYEQYF.

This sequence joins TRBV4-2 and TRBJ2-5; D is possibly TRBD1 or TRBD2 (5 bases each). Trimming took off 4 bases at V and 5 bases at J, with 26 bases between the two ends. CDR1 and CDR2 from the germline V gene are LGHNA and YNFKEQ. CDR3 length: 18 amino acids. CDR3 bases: TGTGCCAGCAGCCCCCCCCCGGGGCAGGGAGTGGGAGACGAGACCCAGTACTTC. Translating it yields CASSPPPGQGVGDETQYF.

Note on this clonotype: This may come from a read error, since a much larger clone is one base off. CDR3 sequence reads: CTSSIRQANYGYTF. The CDR3 DNA reads as TGTACCAGCAGCATACGACAGGCAAACTATGGCTACACCTTC. The V call is TRBV7-8, the J call TRBJ1-2; perhaps TRBD1 as D (6 bases). This CDR3 is 14 amino acids long. Germline loops: CDR1 SGHVS, CDR2 FQNEAQ.

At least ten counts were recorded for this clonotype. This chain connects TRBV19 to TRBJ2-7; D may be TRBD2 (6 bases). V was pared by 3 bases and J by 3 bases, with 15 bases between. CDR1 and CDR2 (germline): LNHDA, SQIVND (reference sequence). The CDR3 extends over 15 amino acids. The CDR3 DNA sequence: TGTGCCAGTAGTATTTCGTCGGGAGAACACTACGAGCAGTACTTC. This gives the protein CASSISSGEHYEQYF.

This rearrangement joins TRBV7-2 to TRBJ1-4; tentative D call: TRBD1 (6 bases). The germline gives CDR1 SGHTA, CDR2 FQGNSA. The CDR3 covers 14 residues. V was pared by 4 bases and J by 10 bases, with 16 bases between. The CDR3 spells CASSSRQVPSKLFF. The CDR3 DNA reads TGTGCCAGCAGCTCCCGACAGGTCCCTTCAAAACTGTTTTTT.

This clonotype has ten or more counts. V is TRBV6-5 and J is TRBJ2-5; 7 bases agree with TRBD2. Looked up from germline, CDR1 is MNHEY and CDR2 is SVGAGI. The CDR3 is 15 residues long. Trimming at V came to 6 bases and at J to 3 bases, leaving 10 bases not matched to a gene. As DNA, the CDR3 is TGTGCCAGCAGCTCTCCATCGGCGGGGGAAGAGACCCAGTACTTC. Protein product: CASSSPSAGEETQYF.